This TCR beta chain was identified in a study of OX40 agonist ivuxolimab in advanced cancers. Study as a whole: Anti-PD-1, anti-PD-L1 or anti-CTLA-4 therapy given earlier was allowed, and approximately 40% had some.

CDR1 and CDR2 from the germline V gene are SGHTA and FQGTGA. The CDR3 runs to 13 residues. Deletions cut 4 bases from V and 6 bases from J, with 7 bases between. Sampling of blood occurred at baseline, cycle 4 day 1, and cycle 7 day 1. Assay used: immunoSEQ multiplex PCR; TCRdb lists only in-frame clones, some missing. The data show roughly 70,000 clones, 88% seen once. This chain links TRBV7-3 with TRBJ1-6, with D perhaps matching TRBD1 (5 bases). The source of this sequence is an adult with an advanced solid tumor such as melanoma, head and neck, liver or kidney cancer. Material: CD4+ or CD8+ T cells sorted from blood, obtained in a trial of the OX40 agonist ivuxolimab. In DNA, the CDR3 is TGTGCCAGCAGCTCCGGGGCTAATTCACCCCTCCACTTT. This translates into CASSSGANSPLHF.